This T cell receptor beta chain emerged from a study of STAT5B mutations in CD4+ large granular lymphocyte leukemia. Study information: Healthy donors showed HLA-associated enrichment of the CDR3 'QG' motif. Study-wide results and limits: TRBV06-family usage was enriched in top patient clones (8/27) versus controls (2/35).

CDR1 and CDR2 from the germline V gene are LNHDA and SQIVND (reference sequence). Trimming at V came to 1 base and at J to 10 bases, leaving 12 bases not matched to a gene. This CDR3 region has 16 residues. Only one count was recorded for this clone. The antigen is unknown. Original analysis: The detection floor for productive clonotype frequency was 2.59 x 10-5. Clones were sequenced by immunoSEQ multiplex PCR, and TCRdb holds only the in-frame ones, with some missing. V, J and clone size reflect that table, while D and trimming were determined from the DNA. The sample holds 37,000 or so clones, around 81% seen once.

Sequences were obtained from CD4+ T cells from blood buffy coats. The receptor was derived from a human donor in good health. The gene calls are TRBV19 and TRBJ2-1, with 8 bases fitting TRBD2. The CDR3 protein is CASSIAGGLPGREQFF. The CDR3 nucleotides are TGTGCCAGTAGTATAGCGGGAGGGCTTCCTGGGAGGGAGCAGTTCTTC.